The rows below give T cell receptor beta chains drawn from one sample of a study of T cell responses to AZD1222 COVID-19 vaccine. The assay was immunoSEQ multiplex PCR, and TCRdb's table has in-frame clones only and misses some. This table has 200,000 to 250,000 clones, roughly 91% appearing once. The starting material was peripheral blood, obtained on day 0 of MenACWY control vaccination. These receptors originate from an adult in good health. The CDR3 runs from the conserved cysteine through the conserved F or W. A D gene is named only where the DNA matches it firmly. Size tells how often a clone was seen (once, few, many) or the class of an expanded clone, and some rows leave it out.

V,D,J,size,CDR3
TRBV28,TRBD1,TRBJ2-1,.,CASSTPGQVYEQFF
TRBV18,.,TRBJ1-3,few,CASSPFSGETIYF
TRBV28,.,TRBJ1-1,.,CASSRGGQGSTEAFF
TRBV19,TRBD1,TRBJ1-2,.,CASSTGTGNYGYTF
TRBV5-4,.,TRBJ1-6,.,CASSPGEGWGSPLHF
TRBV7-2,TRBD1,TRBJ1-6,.,CASSTGQGGSPLHF
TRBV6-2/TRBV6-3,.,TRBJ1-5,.,CASSYRGTSNQPQHF
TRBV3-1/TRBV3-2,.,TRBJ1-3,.,CASSQTRPWGAGNTIYF
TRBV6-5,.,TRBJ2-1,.,CASSQLGPTYNEQFF
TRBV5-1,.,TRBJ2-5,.,CASSFAETQYF
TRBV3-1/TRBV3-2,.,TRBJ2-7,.,CASSRPVGEQYF
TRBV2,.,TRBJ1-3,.,CASSADSPRNTIYF
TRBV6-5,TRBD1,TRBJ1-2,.,CASSDRVTRGYTF
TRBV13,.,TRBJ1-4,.,CASSFNSEKLFF
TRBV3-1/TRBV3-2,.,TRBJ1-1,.,CASSHSPRRNTEAFF
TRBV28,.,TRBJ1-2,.,CASTEPQRRQRGYTF